This record concerns one TCR beta chain sequence. Antigen: not known. With 60 Vbeta and 13 Jbeta primers, the PCR was carried out. Assay: immunoSEQ multiplex PCR; the TCRdb copy retains only in-frame clones and omits some. The sample shows 100,000 to 150,000 clones, approximately 8.8% of them seen only once. This entry is derived from a study of cytomegalovirus exposure and HLA in healthy donors. Study-wide results and caveats: For most subjects, TCR beta sequences were reported to predict HLA-A and HLA-B alleles with accuracy. The majority of CMV-associated TCR beta chains were reported as apparently HLA-restricted in a later analysis.

The receptor's source is a man aged 40-50 years in good health and CMV-seronegative. The sample taken for sequencing was PBMCs.

CDR3 bases: TGTGCCAGCAGTGACGGGACAGGGTCCGGGACCCAGTACTTC. This encodes CASSDGTGSGTQYF. This chain joins TRBV6-1 and TRBJ2-5, with TRBD1 matching over 9 bases. J was trimmed by 7 bases and V by 3 bases; bases with no gene match: 6. This CDR3 contains 14 residues. CDR1 and CDR2 (germline): MNHNS, SASEGT.